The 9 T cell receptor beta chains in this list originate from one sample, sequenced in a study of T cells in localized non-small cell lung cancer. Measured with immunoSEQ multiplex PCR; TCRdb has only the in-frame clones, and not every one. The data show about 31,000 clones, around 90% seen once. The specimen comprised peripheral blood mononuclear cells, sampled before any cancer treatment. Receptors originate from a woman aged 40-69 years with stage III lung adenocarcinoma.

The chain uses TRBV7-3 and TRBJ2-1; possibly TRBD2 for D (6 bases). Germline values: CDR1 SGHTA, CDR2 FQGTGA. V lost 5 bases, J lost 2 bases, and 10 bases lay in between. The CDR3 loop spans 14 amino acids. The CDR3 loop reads CASSRDFPYNEQFF. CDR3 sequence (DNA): TGTGCCAGCAGCCGGGACTTTCCCTACAATGAGCAGTTCTTC. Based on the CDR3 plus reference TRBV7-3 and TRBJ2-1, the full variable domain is GAGVSQTPSNKVTEKGKYVELRCDPISGHTALYWYRQSLGQGPEFLIYFQGTGAADDSGLPNDRFFAVRPEGSVSTLKIQRTERGDSAVYLCASSRDFPYNEQFFGPGTRLTVL.

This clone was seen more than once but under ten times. CDR3 region: CAWSPGGLGYTF. The CDR3 DNA is TGTGCCTGGAGTCCAGGGGGCCTTGGCTACACCTTC. The rearrangement links TRBV30 to TRBJ1-2; 8 bases are shared with TRBD1. Germline CDR1 reads GTSNPN; CDR2 reads SVGIG (reference sequence). Trimming cost V 2 bases and J 7 bases; bases outside gene matches: 3. The CDR3 loop spans 12 amino acids.

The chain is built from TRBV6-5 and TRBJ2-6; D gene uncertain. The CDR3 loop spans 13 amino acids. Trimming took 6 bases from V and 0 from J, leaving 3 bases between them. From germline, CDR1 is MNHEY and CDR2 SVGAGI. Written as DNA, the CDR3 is TGTGCCAGCAGCCGCTCTGGGGCCAACGTCCTGACTTTC. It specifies CASSRSGANVLTF.

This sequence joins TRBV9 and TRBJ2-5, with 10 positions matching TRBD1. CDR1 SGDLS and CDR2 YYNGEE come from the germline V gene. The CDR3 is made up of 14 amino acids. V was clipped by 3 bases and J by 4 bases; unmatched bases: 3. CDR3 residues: CASSAGTGVETQYF. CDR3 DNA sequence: TGTGCCAGCAGCGCCGGGACAGGGGTAGAGACCCAGTACTTC.

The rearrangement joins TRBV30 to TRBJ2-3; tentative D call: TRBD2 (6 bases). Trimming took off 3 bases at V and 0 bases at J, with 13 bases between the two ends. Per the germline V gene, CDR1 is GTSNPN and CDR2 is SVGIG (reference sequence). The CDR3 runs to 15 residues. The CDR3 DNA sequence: TGTGCCTGGAGCCACACCGGGACTAGCACAGATACGCAGTATTTT. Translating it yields CAWSHTGTSTDTQYF.

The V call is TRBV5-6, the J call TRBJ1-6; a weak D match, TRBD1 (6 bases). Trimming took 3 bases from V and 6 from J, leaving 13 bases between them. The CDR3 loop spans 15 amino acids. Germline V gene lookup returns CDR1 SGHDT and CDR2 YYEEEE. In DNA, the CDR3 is TGTGCCAGCAGCTCCCAGGGGCAGGGTAATTCACCCCTCCACTTT. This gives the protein CASSSQGQGNSPLHF. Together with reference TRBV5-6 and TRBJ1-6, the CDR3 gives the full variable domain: DAGVTQSPTHLIKTRGQQVTLRCSPKSGHDTVSWYQQALGQGPQFIFQYYEEEERQRGNFPDRFSGHQFPNYSSELNVNALLLGDSALYLCASSSQGQGNSPLHFGNGTRLTVT.

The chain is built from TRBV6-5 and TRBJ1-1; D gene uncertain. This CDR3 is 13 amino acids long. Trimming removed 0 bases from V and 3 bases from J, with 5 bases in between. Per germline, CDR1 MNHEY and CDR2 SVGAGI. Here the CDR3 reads CASSYSFDTEAFF. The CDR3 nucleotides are TGTGCCAGCAGTTACTCTTTTGACACTGAAGCTTTCTTT.

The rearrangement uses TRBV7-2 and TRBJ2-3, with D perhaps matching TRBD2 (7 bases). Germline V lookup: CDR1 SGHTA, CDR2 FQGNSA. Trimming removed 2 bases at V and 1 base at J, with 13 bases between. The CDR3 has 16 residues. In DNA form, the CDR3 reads TGTGCCAGCAGCTTACGGGGGGCTACCCGCACAGATACGCAGTATTTT. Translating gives CASSLRGATRTDTQYF.

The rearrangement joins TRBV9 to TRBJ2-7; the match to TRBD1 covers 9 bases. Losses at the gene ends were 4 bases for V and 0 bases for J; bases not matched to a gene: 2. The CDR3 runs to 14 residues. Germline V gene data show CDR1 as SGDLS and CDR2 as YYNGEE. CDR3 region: CASSRTGVSYEQYF. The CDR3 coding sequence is TGTGCCAGCAGCCGGACAGGGGTCTCCTACGAGCAGTACTTC.